Shown below are 4 T cell receptor beta chains from a single sample sequenced in a study of long-term antiretroviral therapy in people with HIV. This was the immunoSEQ v3.0 assay at survey level. Assay: immunoSEQ multiplex PCR; the TCRdb copy retains only in-frame clones and omits some. The table lists about 11,000 clones, about 89% of them singletons. Sequencing was performed on unsorted PBMCs, taken 0.2 years before starting antiretroviral therapy. Every receptor here comes from a woman in her forties with HIV.

The V and J genes are TRBV2 and TRBJ1-5, with D tentatively TRBD1 (6 bases). V shed 3 bases and J shed 5 bases, with 14 bases lying between them. Germline values: CDR1 SNHLY, CDR2 FYNNEI. This CDR3 has 15 residues. This CDR3 reads CASSDRQVPYQPQHF. The CDR3 DNA sequence: TGTGCCAGCAGTGATCGACAGGTTCCTTATCAGCCCCAGCATTTT.

This clone counts as medium-sized. This rearrangement joins TRBV7-9 to TRBJ2-3; the D gene is possibly TRBD2 (7 bases). Trimming left V 1 base short and J 5 bases short, with 10 bases between. Germline CDR1 and CDR2: SEHNR and FQNEAQ (reference sequence). This CDR3 has 14 residues. CDR3 amino acids: CASSLVGGQDTQYF. As DNA, the CDR3 is TGTGCCAGCAGCTTAGTGGGGGGGCAAGATACGCAGTATTTT. Using reference TRBV7-9 and TRBJ2-3 for the parts outside the CDR3, the full variable domain is DTGVSQNPRHKITKRGQNVTFRCDPISEHNRLYWYRQTLGQGPEFLTYFQNEAQLEKSRLLSDRFSAERPKGSFSTLEIQRTEQGDSAMYLCASSLVGGQDTQYFGPGTRLTVL.

This clone came up once. The chain has TRBV11-2 and TRBJ1-1; possible D gene TRBD1, 6 bases. Trimming shortened V by 5 bases and J by 1 base, and 14 bases separated the two germline ends. Germline CDR1 is SGHAT and CDR2 is FQNNGV. The CDR3 sequence is 15 residues long. The CDR3 nucleotides are TGTGCCAGCAGCGAACAGGACAGTCCGAACACTGAAGCTTTCTTT. This gives the protein CASSEQDSPNTEAFF.

The chain links TRBV5-1 to TRBJ2-5; 8 bases line up with TRBD2. The V gene's germline CDR1 is SGHRS and CDR2 YFSETQ. This CDR3 has 15 amino acids. V lost 0 bases, J lost 5 bases, and 6 bases stayed unmatched. CDR3 in DNA: TGCGCCAGCAGCTTGGCCTTAGCTAGCGGGGAGACCCAGTACTTC. It is translated as CASSLALASGETQYF.